This entry lists 31 T cell receptor beta chains sequenced from one sample in a study of long-term antiretroviral therapy in people with HIV (dated by TCRdb to between 2021 and 2022). The immunoSEQ hsTCRB v3.0 assay was used at survey level resolution to sequence the TRB variable region. As stored in TCRdb, this immuneACCESS dataset retains in-frame rearrangements with V and J assigned. A fraction of the clones does not appear; measured against another copy, unresolved V genes explain less than half of the discrepancy, and the remainder lacks a known reason. Across this sample there are under 20,000 clones, with 70% to 90% seen only once. Approximately 8.3% of the sample is in the top ten clones. Material: unsorted PBMCs, obtained 0.3 years after starting antiretroviral therapy. The receptors here all came from a young man with HIV.

This clone occurred once. The chain couples TRBV5-5 to TRBJ1-2; a possible D gene is TRBD1 (6 bases). V was pared by 5 bases and J by 1 base, with 9 bases between. Germline V gene sequence: CDR1 SGHKS, CDR2 YYEKEE (reference sequence). The CDR3 contains 13 residues. Written as DNA, the CDR3 is TGTGCCAGCAGTCGACAGGTTAACTATGGCTACACCTTC. Protein sequence: CASSRQVNYGYTF.

This chain uses TRBV6-1 with TRBJ1-1; no reliable D call. This CDR3 is 11 amino acids long. Germline V gene lookup returns CDR1 MNHNS and CDR2 SASEGT. Trimming removed 7 bases from V and 5 bases from J, with 8 bases in between. The chain's CDR3 is CASMGVTEAFF. In DNA form, the CDR3 reads TGTGCCAGCATGGGAGTTACTGAAGCTTTCTTT.

This chain links TRBV11-1 with TRBJ1-3, with TRBD1 matching over 7 bases. J lost 3 bases, V lost 1 base, and 3 bases had no gene match. Germline loops: CDR1 SGHAT, CDR2 FQDESV (reference sequence). This CDR3 has 15 residues. The chain's CDR3 is CASSLEGQLGNTIYF. The CDR3 DNA reads as TGTGCCAGCAGCTTAGAGGGACAGCTTGGAAACACCATATATTTT.

This sequence joins TRBV6-5 and TRBJ2-5, with D possibly matching TRBD2 (6 bases). Germline CDR1 and CDR2: MNHEY and SVGAGI. Between the trimmed V and J ends, which lost 2 bases and 1 base, there was a span of 14 bases. The CDR3 has 16 amino acids. Written as DNA, the CDR3 is TGTGCCAGCAGTTACGGTCCGAATAGCGGCCAAGAGACCCAGTACTTC. It codes for CASSYGPNSGQETQYF.

The chain links TRBV7-9 to TRBJ1-1, with D unclear. CDR3 size: 16 residues. Germline CDR1 and CDR2: SEHNR and FQNEAQ (reference sequence). V was cut by 5 bases and J by 0 bases, with 16 bases left in between. The CDR3 DNA follows: TGTGCCAGCAGCCAAGACCCAGAACAAATGAACACTGAAGCTTTCTTT. It specifies CASSQDPEQMNTEAFF. The variable domain in full, completed from reference TRBV7-9 and TRBJ1-1, reads DTGVSQNPRHKITKRGQNVTFRCDPISEHNRLYWYRQTLGQGPEFLTYFQNEAQLEKSRLLSDRFSAERPKGSFSTLEIQRTEQGDSAMYLCASSQDPEQMNTEAFFGQGTRLTVV.

V usage is TRBV6-5 and J usage is TRBJ2-5, with 15 bases lining up with TRBD2. Germline trimming cut 2 bases from V and 5 bases from J; bases unmatched to any gene: 3. The CDR3 has 16 residues. Germline CDR1 reads MNHEY; CDR2 reads SVGAGI. CDR3 coding DNA: TGTGCCAGCAGTTACGGACTAGCGGGGGGGCGGGAGACCCAGTACTTC. Its protein is CASSYGLAGGRETQYF.

The chain recombines TRBV4-2 with TRBJ2-2; either TRBD1 or TRBD2 may supply D (5 bases each). Germline CDR1 is LGHNA and CDR2 is YNFKEQ. The CDR3 is 16 residues long. V was pared by 0 bases and J by 3 bases, with 11 bases between. The CDR3, as DNA: TGTGCCAGCAGCCAAGATGGGACCTTTGACACCGGGGAGCTGTTTTTT. Translating gives CASSQDGTFDTGELFF.

The chain uses TRBV19 and TRBJ1-1; no clear D. CDR3 size: 15 residues. Trimming took off 1 base at V and 0 bases at J, with 9 bases between the two ends. CDR1 is LNHDA, CDR2 SQIVND, per germline (reference sequence). CDR3: CASSIVSVMNTEAFF. The DNA for the CDR3 is TGTGCCAGTAGTATAGTCTCAGTGATGAACACTGAAGCTTTCTTT.

This chain links TRBV7-2 with TRBJ1-4; D might be TRBD1 (6 bases). Germline CDR1 reads SGHTA; CDR2 reads FQGNSA. The CDR3 is made up of 18 amino acids. Trimming stripped 0 bases from V and 0 bases from J, with 14 bases between. CDR3 region: CASSLARGGPSTNEKLFF. Written as DNA, the CDR3 is TGTGCCAGCAGCTTAGCGCGGGGGGGGCCTTCAACTAATGAAAAACTGTTTTTT.

CDR3 in DNA: TGTGCCAGCAGCCCCGCGGAGGGAGGGGGGACTGAAGCTTTCTTT. Translation: CASSPAEGGGTEAFF. The rearrangement uses TRBV7-9 and TRBJ1-1; TRBD1 might be the D (6 bases). Looked up from germline, CDR1 is SEHNR and CDR2 is FQNEAQ (reference sequence). The V end lost 5 bases, the J end lost 5 bases, and 18 bases lay between the germline ends. The CDR3 runs to 15 residues.

The chain couples TRBV7-8 to TRBJ2-7; TRBD1 matches 8 bases. With 3 bases clipped from V and 3 bases from J, the junction kept 4 bases outside the gene matches. This CDR3 is 14 amino acids long. From germline, CDR1 is SGHVS and CDR2 FQNEAQ. CDR3 residues: CASSFDRGGYEQYF. Written as DNA, the CDR3 is TGTGCCAGCAGCTTCGACAGGGGAGGCTACGAGCAGTACTTC. The full variable domain, in which reference TRBV7-8 and TRBJ2-7 provide the parts outside the CDR3, is GAGVSQSPRYKVAKRGQDVALRCDPISGHVSLFWYQQALGQGPEFLTYFQNEAQLDKSGLPSDRFFAERPEGSVSTLKIQRTQQEDSAVYLCASSFDRGGYEQYFGPGTRLTVT.

The chain has TRBV18 and TRBJ2-3, with 10 bases matching TRBD2. This CDR3 is built from 16 residues. In germline, CDR1 is KGHSH, CDR2 LQKENI. V lost 4 bases, J lost 3 bases, and 7 bases stayed unmatched. The CDR3 DNA follows: TGTGCCAGCTCACAAACCGGGACTAGCGCAACAGATACGCAGTATTTT. Protein sequence: CASSQTGTSATDTQYF.

V and J are TRBV4-1 and TRBJ2-5; 9 bases map to TRBD2. CDR1 is MGHRA and CDR2 is YSYEKL in the germline V gene. The CDR3 length is 15 residues. The junction had 8 bases not matched to a gene; V was cut back by 2 bases and J by 7 bases. Written as DNA, the CDR3 is TGCGCCAGCAGCCAACAATGGACTAGCGAGGGGACCCAGTACTTC. Protein sequence: CASSQQWTSEGTQYF.

The rearrangement uses TRBV7-2 and TRBJ2-3, with 9 bases that match TRBD2. This CDR3 has 18 residues. Unmatched junction bases numbered 12, after V lost 5 bases and J lost 0 bases. Germline CDR1 reads SGHTA; CDR2 reads FQGNSA. The CDR3 loop reads CASSITPSGVPSTDTQYF. In nucleotides, the CDR3 is TGTGCCAGCAGCATAACCCCTAGCGGGGTCCCTAGCACAGATACGCAGTATTTT.

The chain joins TRBV7-8 to TRBJ2-7, with 9 bases fitting TRBD1. The germline gives CDR1 SGHVS, CDR2 FQNEAQ. J gave up 4 bases and V 3 bases, and 1 base lay outside the gene matches. This CDR3 is built from 13 residues. The CDR3 DNA follows: TGTGCCAGCAGCTTGGACAGGGGTTACGAGCAGTACTTC. It codes for CASSLDRGYEQYF. The full variable domain, with the rest looked up from reference TRBV7-8 and TRBJ2-7, is GAGVSQSPRYKVAKRGQDVALRCDPISGHVSLFWYQQALGQGPEFLTYFQNEAQLDKSGLPSDRFFAERPEGSVSTLKIQRTQQEDSAVYLCASSLDRGYEQYFGPGTRLTVT.

The genes are TRBV27 and TRBJ2-3, with a tentative D call TRBD2 (6 bases). Trimming removed 1 base from V and 6 bases from J, with 14 bases in between. The length of the CDR3 is 15 residues. Per the germline V gene, CDR1 is MNHEY and CDR2 is SMNVEV (reference sequence). The CDR3 nucleotides are TGTGCCAGCAGTTTATTGGGGGGTCGGTGGGATACGCAGTATTTT. Amino acids: CASSLLGGRWDTQYF.

The V call is TRBV28, the J call TRBJ1-4; maybe TRBD1 (6 bases). The V end lost 4 bases, the J end lost 8 bases, and 14 bases lay between the germline ends. The CDR3 is 14 amino acids. Germline CDR1 reads MDHEN; CDR2 reads SYDVKM. This chain's CDR3 is CASSSPRGTEKLFF. CDR3 DNA: TGTGCCAGCAGTTCCCCCCGGGGGACAGAAAAACTGTTTTTT.

V and J are TRBV28 and TRBJ1-5, with a tentative D call TRBD1 (5 bases). The CDR3 has 15 residues. Trimming left V 3 bases short and J 6 bases short, with 15 bases between. Germline V gene data show CDR1 as MDHEN and CDR2 as SYDVKM. This chain's CDR3 is CASSFPGGVGQPQHF. The CDR3, as DNA: TGTGCCAGCAGTTTTCCCGGAGGGGTTGGTCAGCCCCAGCATTTT. The full variable domain, completed using reference TRBV28 and TRBJ1-5, is DVKVTQSSRYLVKRTGEKVFLECVQDMDHENMFWYRQDPGLGLRLIYFSYDVKMKEKGDIPEGYSVSREKKERFSLILESASTNQTSMYLCASSFPGGVGQPQHFGDGTRLSIL.

The CDR3 here is CASSAGLAGGDFTGELFF. CDR3 DNA sequence: TGTGCCAGCAGCGCCGGACTAGCGGGGGGGGATTTCACCGGGGAGCTGTTTTTT. The V gene is TRBV5-4, the J gene TRBJ2-2; TRBD2 matches 15 bases. The V gene end was trimmed by 4 bases and the J gene end by 4 bases; junction bases not matched to a gene: 8. CDR3 length: 18 residues. Germline V gene data show CDR1 as SGHNT and CDR2 as YYREEE (reference sequence).

This clone has just a few counts. This chain uses TRBV28 with TRBJ1-4; unclear D gene. Between the trimmed V and J ends, which lost 9 bases and 10 bases, there was a span of 9 bases. Germline CDR1 MDHEN, CDR2 SYDVKM. The CDR3 has 10 amino acids. The CDR3 sequence is CASEMGKLFF. CDR3 sequence (DNA): TGTGCCAGTGAAATGGGAAAACTGTTTTTT.

This clone was detected a few times. The V gene is TRBV7-3, the J gene TRBJ2-7; D perhaps matches TRBD1 (6 bases). Looked up from germline, CDR1 is SGHTA and CDR2 is FQGTGA. The V gene lost 1 base and the J gene lost 6 bases, with 7 bases spanning the gap. The CDR3 runs 12 residues. Here the CDR3 DNA reads TGTGCCAGCAGCTTAATAGGGGGCGAGCAGTACTTC. Translating gives CASSLIGGEQYF.

This chain uses TRBV19 with TRBJ2-5; 7 positions agree with TRBD2. From germline, CDR1 is LNHDA and CDR2 SQIVND (reference sequence). There are 13 residues in the CDR3. With V trimmed by 2 bases and J by 5 bases, 2 bases remained unmatched. This CDR3 reads CASSITSEETQYF. The DNA for the CDR3 is TGTGCCAGTAGTATAACTAGCGAGGAGACCCAGTACTTC.

This sequence joins TRBV15 and TRBJ2-7; the D gene is possibly TRBD1 (5 bases). The CDR3 sequence is 14 residues long. V dropped 1 base and J dropped 3 bases, with 10 bases sitting between them. CDR1 LNHNV and CDR2 YYDKDF come from the germline V gene (reference sequence). The CDR3 coding sequence is TGTGCCACCAGCAGAGTTGTCAGGGACTACGAGCAGTACTTC. As protein: CATSRVVRDYEQYF.

The V and J genes are TRBV11-2 and TRBJ1-2; D possibly corresponds to TRBD1 (5 bases). The CDR3 length is 17 residues. Trimming left V 4 bases short and J 4 bases short, with 22 bases between. The V gene's germline CDR1 is SGHAT and CDR2 FQNNGV. CDR3 protein: CASSYHPSEGLPYGYTF. CDR3 sequence (DNA): TGTGCCAGCAGCTATCACCCTTCAGAGGGGCTTCCCTATGGCTACACCTTC.

CDR3: CASSLDSGDQPQHF. CDR3 nucleotide sequence: TGTGCCAGCAGCTTAGACAGTGGGGATCAGCCCCAGCATTTT. This chain uses TRBV5-5 with TRBJ1-5, with D perhaps TRBD1 (5 bases). The germline V gene has CDR1 SGHKS and CDR2 YYEKEE (reference sequence). V was clipped by 2 bases and J by 5 bases, with 11 bases between them. CDR3 size: 14 residues.

The chain is built from TRBV5-1 and TRBJ1-4, with a weak D call TRBD1 (6 bases). CDR3 size: 14 residues. Trimming removed 5 bases at V and 7 bases at J, with 15 bases between. Germline-derived CDR1 and CDR2 are SGHRS and YFSETQ. CDR3 in amino acids: CASSPWGGAEKLFF. CDR3 nucleotides: TGCGCCAGCAGTCCCTGGGGGGGGGCTGAAAAACTGTTTTTT.

This chain links TRBV7-3 with TRBJ2-1; 11 nucleotides agree with TRBD2. CDR1 and CDR2 (germline): SGHTA, FQGTGA. This CDR3 spans 21 amino acids. The junction had 23 bases not matched to a gene; V was cut back by 0 bases and J by 10 bases. CDR3 DNA sequence: TGTGCCAGCAGCTTAACGGGAATAGACTTAGCGGGGGGGCTTGGAACATGGGAGCAGTTCTTC. Translating it yields CASSLTGIDLAGGLGTWEQFF.

The chain links TRBV7-6 to TRBJ2-7, with TRBD2 as a possible D gene (5 bases). Germline lookup yields CDR1 SGHVS and CDR2 FNYEAQ. Trimming cost V 2 bases and J 5 bases, with 10 bases left between them. This CDR3 comprises 13 residues. This CDR3 reads CASSLTGSDEQYV. The CDR3 DNA is TGTGCCAGCAGCTTAACGGGGTCGGACGAGCAGTACGTC.

The rearrangement uses TRBV10-3 and TRBJ2-1, with TRBD2 matching 9 bases. The J segment lost 5 bases and the V segment lost 0 bases, leaving 8 bases of the junction unmatched. The CDR3 extends over 17 amino acids. In germline, CDR1 is ENHRY, CDR2 SYGVKD. The DNA of the CDR3 is TGTGCCATCAGTGAGTCGAAGGCTAGCGGGGACCACAATGAGCAGTTCTTC. Translated: CAISESKASGDHNEQFF.

The rearrangement uses TRBV28 and TRBJ1-2, with 7 bases matching TRBD1. This CDR3 region has 16 residues. V was pared by 6 bases and J by 8 bases, with 18 bases of the junction left unmatched. Looked up from germline, CDR1 is MDHEN and CDR2 is SYDVKM. The CDR3 spells CASSLDRETGLWGYTF. In nucleotides, the CDR3 is TGTGCCAGCAGCCTTGACAGGGAAACCGGGTTATGGGGCTACACCTTC.

The rearrangement uses TRBV5-1 and TRBJ1-1; no definite D call. CDR1 and CDR2 (germline): SGHRS, YFSETQ. The CDR3 is 17 amino acids. V lost 3 bases, J lost 0 bases, and 18 bases lay in between. The CDR3 loop is CASSSPGWAGVNTEAFF. The CDR3 region has the DNA TGCGCCAGCAGCTCGCCGGGATGGGCGGGTGTGAACACTGAAGCTTTCTTT. The full variable domain, rest sourced from reference TRBV5-1 and TRBJ1-1, is KAGVTQTPRYLIKTRGQQVTLSCSPISGHRSVSWYQQTPGQGLQFLFEYFSETQRNKGNFPGRFSGRQFSNSRSEMNVSTLELGDSALYLCASSSPGWAGVNTEAFFGQGTRLTVV.